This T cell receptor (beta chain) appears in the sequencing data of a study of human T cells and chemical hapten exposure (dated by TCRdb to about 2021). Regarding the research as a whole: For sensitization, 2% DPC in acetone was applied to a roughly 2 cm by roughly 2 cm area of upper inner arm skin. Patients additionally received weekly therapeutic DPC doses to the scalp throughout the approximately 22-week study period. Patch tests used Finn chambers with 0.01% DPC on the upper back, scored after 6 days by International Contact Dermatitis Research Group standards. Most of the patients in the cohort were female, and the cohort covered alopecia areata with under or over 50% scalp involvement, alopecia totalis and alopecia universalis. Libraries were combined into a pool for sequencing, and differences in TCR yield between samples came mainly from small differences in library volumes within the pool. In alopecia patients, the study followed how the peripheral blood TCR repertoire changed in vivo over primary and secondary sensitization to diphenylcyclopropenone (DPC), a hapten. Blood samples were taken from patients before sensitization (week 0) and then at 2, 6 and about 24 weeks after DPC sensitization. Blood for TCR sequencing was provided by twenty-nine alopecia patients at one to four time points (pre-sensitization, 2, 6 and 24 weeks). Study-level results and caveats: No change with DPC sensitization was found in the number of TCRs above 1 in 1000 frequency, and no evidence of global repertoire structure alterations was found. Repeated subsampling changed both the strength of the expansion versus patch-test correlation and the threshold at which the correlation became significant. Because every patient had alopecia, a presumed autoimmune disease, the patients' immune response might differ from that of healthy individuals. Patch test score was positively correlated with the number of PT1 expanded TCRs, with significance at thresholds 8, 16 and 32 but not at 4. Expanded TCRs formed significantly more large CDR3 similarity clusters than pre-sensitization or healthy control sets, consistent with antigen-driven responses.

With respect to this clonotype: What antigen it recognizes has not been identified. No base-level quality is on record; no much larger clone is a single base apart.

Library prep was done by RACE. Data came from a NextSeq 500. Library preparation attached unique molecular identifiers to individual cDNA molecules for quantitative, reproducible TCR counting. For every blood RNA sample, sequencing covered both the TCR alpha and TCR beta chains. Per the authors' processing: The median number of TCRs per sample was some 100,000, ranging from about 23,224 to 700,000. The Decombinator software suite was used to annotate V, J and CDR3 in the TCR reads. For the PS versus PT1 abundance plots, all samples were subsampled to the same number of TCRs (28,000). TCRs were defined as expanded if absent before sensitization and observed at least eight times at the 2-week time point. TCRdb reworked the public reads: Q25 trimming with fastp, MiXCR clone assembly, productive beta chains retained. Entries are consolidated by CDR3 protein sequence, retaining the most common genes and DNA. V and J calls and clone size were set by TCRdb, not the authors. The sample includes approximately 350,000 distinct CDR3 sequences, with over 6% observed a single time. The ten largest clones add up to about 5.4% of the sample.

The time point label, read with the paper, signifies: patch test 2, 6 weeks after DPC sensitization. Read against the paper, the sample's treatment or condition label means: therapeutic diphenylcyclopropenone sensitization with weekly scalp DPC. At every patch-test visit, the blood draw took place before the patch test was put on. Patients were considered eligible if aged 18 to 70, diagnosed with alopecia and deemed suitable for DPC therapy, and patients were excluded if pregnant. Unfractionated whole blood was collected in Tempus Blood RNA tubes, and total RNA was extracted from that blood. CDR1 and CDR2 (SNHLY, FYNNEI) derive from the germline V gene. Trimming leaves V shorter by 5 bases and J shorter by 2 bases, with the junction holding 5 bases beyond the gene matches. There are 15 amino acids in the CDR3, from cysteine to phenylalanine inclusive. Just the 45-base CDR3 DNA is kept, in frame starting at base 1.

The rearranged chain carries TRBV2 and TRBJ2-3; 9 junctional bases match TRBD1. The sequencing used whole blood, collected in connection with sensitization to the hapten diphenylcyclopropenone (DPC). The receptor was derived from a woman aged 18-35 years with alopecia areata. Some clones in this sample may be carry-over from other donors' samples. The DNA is TGTGCCAGCAGTTACGGGACAGGGTTCACAGATACGCAGTATTTT. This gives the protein CASSYGTGFTDTQYF.